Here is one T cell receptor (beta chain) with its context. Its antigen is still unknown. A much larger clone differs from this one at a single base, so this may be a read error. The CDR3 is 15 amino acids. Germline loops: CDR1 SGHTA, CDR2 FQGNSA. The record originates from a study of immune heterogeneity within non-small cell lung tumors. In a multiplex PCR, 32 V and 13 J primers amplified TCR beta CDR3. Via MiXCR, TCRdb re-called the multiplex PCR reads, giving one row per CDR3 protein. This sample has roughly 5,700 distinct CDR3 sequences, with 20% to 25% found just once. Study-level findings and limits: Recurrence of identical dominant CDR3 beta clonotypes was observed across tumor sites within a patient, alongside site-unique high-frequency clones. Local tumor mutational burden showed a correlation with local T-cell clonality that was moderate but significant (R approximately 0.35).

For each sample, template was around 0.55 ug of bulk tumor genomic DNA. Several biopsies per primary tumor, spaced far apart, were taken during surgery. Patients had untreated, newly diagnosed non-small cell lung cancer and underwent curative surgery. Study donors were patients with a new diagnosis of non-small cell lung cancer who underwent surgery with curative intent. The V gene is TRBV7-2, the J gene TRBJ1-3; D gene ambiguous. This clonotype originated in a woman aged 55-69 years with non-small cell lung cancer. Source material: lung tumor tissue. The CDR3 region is CASSRDTSSRNTIYF. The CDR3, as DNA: TGTGCCAGCAGCCGAGACACGAGCTCTAGAAACACCATATATTTT.